One sample yielded the 14 T cell receptor beta chains listed below, sequenced in a study of shared clonotypes between healthy human individuals. Profiling relied on immunoSEQ multiplex PCR, and the TCRdb table lists in-frame clones only, not all of them. The table lists 2 million to 2.5 million clones, around 93% of them singletons. Material: naive CD4+ T cells from PBMCs. Subset: CD45RA+ positively selected. These receptors originate from a man younger than 30 in good health. Some clones in this sample may be carry-over from other donors' samples.

The rearrangement links TRBV4-1 to TRBJ2-3; D unresolved. This CDR3 is built from 14 residues. Trimming stripped 5 bases from V and 4 bases from J, with 13 bases between. Germline CDR1 reads MGHRA; CDR2 reads YSYEKL. CDR3 amino acids: CASSANRPPDTQYF. The CDR3 DNA sequence: TGCGCCAGCAGCGCAAACCGACCCCCAGATACGCAGTATTTT.

The rearrangement uses TRBV11-2 and TRBJ2-3; the D call may be TRBD1 or TRBD2 (5 bases each). From germline, CDR1 is SGHAT and CDR2 FQNNGV. This CDR3 contains 19 residues. V was clipped by 5 bases and J by 0 bases, with 24 bases between them. The CDR3 here is CASSPARTRGRTSTDTQYF. The CDR3 DNA follows: TGTGCCAGCAGCCCCGCTCGGACAAGGGGACGCACTAGCACAGATACGCAGTATTTT.

V and J are TRBV6-1 and TRBJ2-7, with a possible D match to TRBD1 (6 bases). CDR1 is MNHNS and CDR2 is SASEGT in the germline V gene. V was pared by 8 bases and J by 0 bases, with 11 bases between. This CDR3 region has 13 residues. CDR3 region: CASGQRFSYEQYF. DNA for the CDR3: TGTGCCAGCGGACAGCGTTTCTCCTACGAGCAGTACTTC.

V usage is TRBV18 and J usage is TRBJ1-4; 7 bases align to TRBD1. Germline CDR1 KGHSH, CDR2 LQKENI. The CDR3 spans 16 residues. The ends lost 3 bases at V and 7 bases at J; junction bases unmatched: 11. DNA of the CDR3: TGTGCCAGCTCACCTGCTACAGGGGTTCGGAGTGAAAAACTGTTTTTT. Its protein is CASSPATGVRSEKLFF.

This clone came up once. The V gene is TRBV6-6, the J gene TRBJ1-4, with 8 bases matching TRBD1. CDR1 and CDR2 (germline): MNHNY, SVGAGI (reference sequence). This CDR3 comprises 14 residues. V shed 2 bases, J shed 8 bases, and the junction held 4 bases outside the gene matches. Here the CDR3 DNA reads TGTGCCAGCAGTTACGCGGGGGACAGGGAAAAACTGTTTTTT. The encoded protein is CASSYAGDREKLFF.

The chain carries TRBV28 and TRBJ1-3; the match to TRBD1 covers 11 bases. There are 14 residues in the CDR3. Unmatched junction bases numbered 5, after V lost 5 bases and J lost 8 bases. Germline lookup yields CDR1 MDHEN and CDR2 SYDVKM. The chain's CDR3 is CASSRTGGQDTIYF. The CDR3 coding sequence is TGTGCCAGCAGTCGGACAGGGGGCCAGGACACCATATATTTT.

Comments on this clone: The sample contains more than one DNA sequence encoding this CDR3. The rearrangement uses TRBV5-1 and TRBJ2-2, with TRBD2 matching 8 bases. The CDR3 is 16 amino acids. The V segment lost 3 bases and the J segment 1 base; nucleotides outside the gene matches: 5. Germline V gene data show CDR1 as SGHRS and CDR2 as YFSETQ. The CDR3 loop is CASSYLAGLNTGELFF. The CDR3 bases are TGCGCCAGCAGCTACCTAGCGGGCCTGAACACCGGGGAGCTGTTTTTT. Supplemented by reference TRBV5-1 and TRBJ2-2, the full variable domain reads KAGVTQTPRYLIKTRGQQVTLSCSPISGHRSVSWYQQTPGQGLQFLFEYFSETQRNKGNFPGRFSGRQFSNSRSEMNVSTLELGDSALYLCASSYLAGLNTGELFFGEGSRLTVL.

A word on this clone: This sample includes further DNA sequences coding for the same CDR3. The J gene is TRBJ1-1, the V gene TRBV18, with 7 bases that match TRBD1. Looked up from germline, CDR1 is KGHSH and CDR2 is LQKENI. After removal of 1 base from V and 5 bases from J, the junction contained 1 base not matched to a gene. This CDR3 has 13 amino acids. CDR3: CASSPQGATEAFF. In DNA, the CDR3 is TGTGCCAGCTCACCACAGGGGGCGACTGAAGCTTTCTTT. The full variable domain, with the rest looked up from reference TRBV18 and TRBJ1-1, is NAGVMQNPRHLVRRRGQEARLRCSPMKGHSHVYWYRQLPEEGLKFMVYLQKENIIDESGMPKERFSAEFPKEGPSILRIQQVVRGDSAAYFCASSPQGATEAFFGQGTRLTVV.

This clone showed up just once. This chain links TRBV5-1 with TRBJ2-1, with D possibly being TRBD1 (6 bases). The germline CDR1 and CDR2 sequences are SGHRS and YFSETQ. V lost 1 base and J lost 7, with 15 bases in between. This CDR3 is built from 15 residues. The CDR3 loop is CASSLLTGHENEQFF. CDR3 nucleotides: TGCGCCAGCAGCTTGCTAACAGGGCACGAGAATGAGCAGTTCTTC.

V usage is TRBV9 and J usage is TRBJ2-4; D uncertain. Deletions cut 0 bases from V and 2 bases from J, with 3 bases between. The CDR3 has 13 residues. CDR1 and CDR2 from the germline V gene are SGDLS and YYNGEE. The CDR3 DNA sequence: TGTGCCAGCAGCGTAGATCCCAAAAACATTCAGTACTTC. Translation: CASSVDPKNIQYF.

The V call is TRBV7-6, the J call TRBJ1-1; D unclear. Trimming removed 3 bases from V and 4 bases from J, with 12 bases in between. The length of the CDR3 is 14 residues. The germline V gene encodes CDR1 SGHVS and CDR2 FNYEAQ. CDR3 sequence: CASSFTGGGTEAFF. The CDR3 DNA is TGTGCCAGCAGCTTTACCGGTGGCGGCACTGAAGCTTTCTTT.

V usage is TRBV28 and J usage is TRBJ1-1; TRBD1 is a possible D gene (6 bases). CDR1 MDHEN and CDR2 SYDVKM come from the germline V gene. The CDR3 consists of 14 residues. V was cut by 7 bases and J by 6 bases, with 18 bases left in between. This chain's CDR3 is CASKLGGGFSEAFF. Written as DNA, the CDR3 is TGTGCCAGCAAACTCGGAGGGGGTTTTTCTGAAGCTTTCTTT.

The genes are TRBV10-3 and TRBJ2-5; the match to TRBD1 covers 8 bases. The end of the DNA is better explained by TRBJ2-7, so the J call may be wrong. The CDR3 has 16 amino acids. Germline CDR1 is ENHRY and CDR2 is SYGVKD. The chain's CDR3 is CAISDPKDRVLGEQYF. The CDR3 coding sequence is TGTGCCATCAGTGACCCCAAGGACAGGGTCCTGGGCGAGCAGTACTTC.

This chain links TRBV6-6 with TRBJ1-2, with TRBD1 matching 8 bases. The CDR3 length is 16 residues. Per germline, CDR1 MNHNY and CDR2 SVGAGI (reference sequence). V lost 7 bases, J lost 6 bases, and 16 bases stayed unmatched. The CDR3 bases are TGTGCCAGCACTCCCTACCGGACAGGGAGGATTGATGGCTACACCTTC. Its protein product is CASTPYRTGRIDGYTF.